This T cell receptor beta chain was sequenced during a study of cytomegalovirus exposure and HLA in healthy donors. Details on this clone: Antigen unknown.

CDR1 is MNHNS, CDR2 SASEGT, per germline. Trimming pared 2 bases from V and 0 bases from J, leaving 14 bases between. The CDR3 totals 17 residues. Amplification used 60 Vbeta primers and 13 Jbeta primers. Using immunoSEQ multiplex PCR, the repertoire was profiled, and TCRdb retains in-frame clones only, with some absent. There are 150,000 to 200,000 clones in the sample; roughly four fifths occur only once, and 6.5% lies in the top ten. Findings and caveats of the study: The study put 150 to 200 TCR beta chains on its list as cytomegalovirus-associated.

This clonotype originated in a woman in her fifties or sixties in good health and CMV-seropositive. The sequenced sample was PBMCs. This chain links TRBV6-1 with TRBJ2-4; D is perhaps TRBD1 (6 bases). CDR3 sequence: CASSEQGHPLAKNIQYF. The CDR3 DNA reads as TGTGCCAGCAGTGAACAGGGACATCCCCTAGCCAAAAACATTCAGTACTTC.